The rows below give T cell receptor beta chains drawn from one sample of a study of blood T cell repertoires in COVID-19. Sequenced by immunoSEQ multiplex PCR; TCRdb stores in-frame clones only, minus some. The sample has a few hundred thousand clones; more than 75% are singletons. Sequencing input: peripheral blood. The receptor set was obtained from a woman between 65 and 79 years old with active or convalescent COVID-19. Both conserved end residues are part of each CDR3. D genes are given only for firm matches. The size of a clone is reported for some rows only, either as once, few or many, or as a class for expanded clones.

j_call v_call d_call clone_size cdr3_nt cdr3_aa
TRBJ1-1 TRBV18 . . TGTGCCAGCTCACCACCTAGGGGGGGGACTGAAGCTTTCTTT CASSPPRGGTEAFF
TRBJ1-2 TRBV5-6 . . TGTGCCAGCAGCCATCCGGCTACAGAGAACTATGGCTACACCTTC CASSHPATENYGYTF
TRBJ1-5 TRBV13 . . TGTGCCAGCAGCTTAGGGACACAGCCCCAGCATTTT CASSLGTQPQHF
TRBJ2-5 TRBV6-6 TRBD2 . TGTGCCAGCAGTTTTCGACTAGCGGGGGACCAAGAGACCCAGTACTTC CASSFRLAGDQETQYF
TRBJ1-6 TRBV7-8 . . TGTGCCAGCAGCTTTGGGTCCGGGATTGATTCACCCCTCCACTTT CASSFGSGIDSPLHF
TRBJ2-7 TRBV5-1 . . TGCGCCAGCAGCGTTGGCGGGGCGCTCTACGAGCAGTACTTC CASSVGGALYEQYF
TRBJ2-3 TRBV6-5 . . TGTGCCAGCAGTCCCCGACAGACAGATACGCAGTATTTT CASSPRQTDTQYF
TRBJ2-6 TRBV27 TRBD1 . TGTGCCAGCACTCAAAACTTCAGGACAGGGGGCGTTAAAGCTGGGGCCAACGTCCTGACTTTC CASTQNFRTGGVKAGANVLTF
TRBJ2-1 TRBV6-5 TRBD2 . TGTGCCAGCCGGCGGGGGAATGAGCAGTTCTTC CASRRGNEQFF
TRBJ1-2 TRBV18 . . TGTGCCAGCTCACCACCTGTTTCGTCCGGGTATGGCTACACCTTC CASSPPVSSGYGYTF
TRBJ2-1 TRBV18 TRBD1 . TGTGCCAGCTCACCATCGGACAGGGGGGTTGAGCAGTTCTTC CASSPSDRGVEQFF
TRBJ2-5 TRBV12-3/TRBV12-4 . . TGTGCCAGCAGACGCGTGGGGGGAGAGACCCAGTACTTC CASRRVGGETQYF
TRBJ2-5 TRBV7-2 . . TGTGCCAGCAGCCCTCGACCCCCCAGGGGAGAGACCCAGTACTTC CASSPRPPRGETQYF
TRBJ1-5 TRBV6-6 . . TGTGCCAGCAGTTCGTCGCAGGGGCCCCAGCATTTT CASSSSQGPQHF
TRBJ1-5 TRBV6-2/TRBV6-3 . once TGTGCCAGCAGTCCCGGGACAACCCTGATTGATAATCAGCCCCAGCATTTT CASSPGTTLIDNQPQHF
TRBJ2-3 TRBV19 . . TGTGCCAGTAGTATCAGGGCTGCAACCCTTCCGCAGTATTTT CASSIRAATLPQYF
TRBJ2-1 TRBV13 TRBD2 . TGTGCCAGCAGTTTCTCCCTAGCGGCTCAATACAATGAGCAGTTCTTC CASSFSLAAQYNEQFF
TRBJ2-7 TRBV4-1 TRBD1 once TGCGCCAGCACTCCCTCCGGGACAGCCACCTACGAGCAGTACTTC CASTPSGTATYEQYF
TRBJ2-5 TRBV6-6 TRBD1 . TGTGCCAGCAGGCCGGGACAGGGGAGGGAGACCCAGTACTTC CASRPGQGRETQYF
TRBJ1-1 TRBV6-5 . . TGTGCCAGCAGTCAGCAGCTCCAGGGGTCCGCTTTCTTT CASSQQLQGSAFF
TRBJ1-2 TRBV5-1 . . TGCGCCAGCAGCCCTTCCAGGGTGAGCTATGGCTACACCTTC CASSPSRVSYGYTF
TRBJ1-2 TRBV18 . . TGTGCCAGCTCCCGACAGGAATCTTACTATGGCTACACCTTC CASSRQESYYGYTF
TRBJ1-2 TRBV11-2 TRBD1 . TGTGCCAGCAGCAGGGACAGGGTTGGCTACACCTTC CASSRDRVGYTF
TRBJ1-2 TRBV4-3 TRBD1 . TGCGCCAGCAGCCAAGATGGAGGCGGACAGGTCAACTATGGCTACACCTTC CASSQDGGGQVNYGYTF
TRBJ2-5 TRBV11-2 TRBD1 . TGTGCCAGCAGCCTCTCAACCCCGACAGGGATCGAGACCCAGTACTTC CASSLSTPTGIETQYF
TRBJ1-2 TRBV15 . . TGTGCCACAAACGAAGCAGACAGGACGGTTGGCTACACCTTC CATNEADRTVGYTF
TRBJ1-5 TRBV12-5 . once TGTGCTAGTGGTTTGGTACTGGAGCAGCCCCAGCATTTT CASGLVLEQPQHF
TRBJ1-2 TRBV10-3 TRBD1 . TGTGCCATCAGTGGGGACAGATATGGCTACACCTTC CAISGDRYGYTF
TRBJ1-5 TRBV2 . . TGTGCCAGCTCCATCACAGCCGATAATCAGCCCCAGCATTTT CASSITADNQPQHF
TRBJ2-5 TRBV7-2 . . TGTGCCAGCAGCTTAGATTCGGGGGGCTACCAAGAGACCCAGTACTTC CASSLDSGGYQETQYF
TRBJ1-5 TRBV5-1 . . TGCGCCAGCAGCCCGCCCCCCGGGCCCCAGCATTTT CASSPPPGPQHF
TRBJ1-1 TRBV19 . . TGTGCCAGTACTGTGAGGACTGAAGCTTTCTTT CASTVRTEAFF
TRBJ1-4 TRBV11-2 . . TGTGCCAGCAGTTCCGGGACACTGGGGAAGGAAAAACTGTTTTTT CASSSGTLGKEKLFF
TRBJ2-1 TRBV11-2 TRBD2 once TGTGCCAGCAGTTCCAGCGGGGCGCGTTACAATGAGCAGTTCTTC CASSSSGARYNEQFF
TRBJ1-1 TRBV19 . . TGTGCCAGTACCACGTCGGCTACAGGGCTCATGAACACTGAAGCTTTCTTT CASTTSATGLMNTEAFF
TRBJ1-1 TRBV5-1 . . TGCGCCAGCAGCCCGTACAGGGACACTGAAGCTTTCTTT CASSPYRDTEAFF
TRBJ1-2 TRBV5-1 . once TGCGCCAGCAGCCCTGGGCAGTCCCGGGGCTATGGCTACACCTTC CASSPGQSRGYGYTF
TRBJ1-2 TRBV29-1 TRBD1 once TGCAGCGTGACAGGGGGTGGCTATGGCTACACCTTC CSVTGGGYGYTF
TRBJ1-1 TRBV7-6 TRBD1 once TGTGCCAGCAGCTCTGGGACAGGGAACACTGAAGCTTTCTTT CASSSGTGNTEAFF
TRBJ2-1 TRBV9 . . TGTGCCAGCAGCGTAGGAAGCCAAACCTACAATGAGCAGTTCTTC CASSVGSQTYNEQFF
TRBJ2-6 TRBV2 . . TGTGCCAGCAGGTCAGGTTATGGGGCCAACGTCCTGACTTTC CASRSGYGANVLTF
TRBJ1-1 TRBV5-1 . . TGCGCCAGCAGCTTGGCCGGAGGGATCACTGAAGCTTTCTTT CASSLAGGITEAFF
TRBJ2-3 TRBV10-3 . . TGTGCCATCAGCGACCCTCGGGGAGGGGGAGGAGATACGCAGTATTTT CAISDPRGGGGDTQYF
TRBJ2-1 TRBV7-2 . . TGTGCCAGCAGCTTAGTCCCGGGGGTCAATGAGCAGTTCTTC CASSLVPGVNEQFF
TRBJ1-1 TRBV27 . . TGTGCCAGCAGTAGGATAGGGGCAAGCGCTTTCTTT CASSRIGASAFF
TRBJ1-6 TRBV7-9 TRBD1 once TGTGCCAGCAGCCCGGACAGGGCGACTTCACCCCTCCACTTT CASSPDRATSPLHF
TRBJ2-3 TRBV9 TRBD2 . TGTGCCAGACCGGGAGGGGCTGTAGCAGATACGCAGTATTTT CARPGGAVADTQYF
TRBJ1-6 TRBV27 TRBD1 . TGTGCCAGCAGTTTATACCCGCCGACTTTCGGACAGGGAAATTCACCCCTCCACTTT CASSLYPPTFGQGNSPLHF
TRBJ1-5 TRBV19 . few TGTGCCAGTAGTATGGGAATGGAGGGCTCCTCCGGGCCCCAGCATTTT CASSMGMEGSSGPQHF
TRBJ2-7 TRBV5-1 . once TGCGCCAGCAGCACTGGTGGTTCGAGGTCCTACGAGCAGTACTTC CASSTGGSRSYEQYF
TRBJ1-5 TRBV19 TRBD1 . TGTGCCAGTACCCCGGGACAGGATAGGAATCAGCCCCAGCATTTT CASTPGQDRNQPQHF
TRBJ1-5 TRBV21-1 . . TGTGCCAGCAGCAAAGCGGGGAGGCTTAGCAATCAGCCCCAGCATTTT CASSKAGRLSNQPQHF
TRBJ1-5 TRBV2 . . TGTGCCAGCAGACTGGGGGCTGCTCAGCCCCAGCATTTT CASRLGAAQPQHF